This T cell receptor beta chain originates from a study of shared clonotypes between healthy human individuals. On the study more broadly: Each donor had three CD4 naive, three CD4 memory, two CD8 naive and one CD8 memory plate. Study findings and constraints: Measured sharing among donors was expected to vary with sequencing depth. Some naive CD4 clonotypes, around 5%, turned up in common across several donors.

TCRdb's copy holds only in-frame clones and misses some; the assay was immunoSEQ multiplex PCR. The table has some 2 million clones, around 95% seen once; the top ten hold more than 0.1%. CDR3 length equals 13 residues. V lost 3 bases to trimming and J lost 5 bases; unmatched junction nucleotides: 3. The germline V gene encodes CDR1 LNHDA and CDR2 SQIVND (reference sequence). Notes on this clone: What it binds is unknown.

There were no recent acute infections or vaccinations among the donors, who were healthy HIV-negative adults. The sequencing input was naive CD4+ T cells sorted from blood. Noted subset: CD45RA+ positively selected. This sequence originates from a man younger than 30 in good health. The chain uses TRBV19 and TRBJ1-2, with 7 nucleotides matching TRBD1. The CDR3 spells CASSMDRRYGYTF. CDR3 DNA: TGTGCCAGTAGTATGGACAGGCGATATGGCTACACCTTC.